The 16 T cell receptor beta chains below all came from one sample that was sequenced in a study of B cell selection in AIRE deficiency. Regulatory T cells were sorted as CD4+CD25hiCD127low/negative. Repertoires were generated with immunoSEQ multiplex PCR, while TCRdb's copy carries only in-frame clones and drops some. The table has about 15,000 clones, 93% seen once. Sequenced input: Tregs sorted from PBMCs. These receptors came from a human donor with AIRE deficiency.

The table lists this clone with a count of one. The V and J genes are TRBV21-1 and TRBJ2-1; the table's D gene call, TRBD2, was not cross checked with the DNA. TRBV21-1 is classified as a pseudogene. The CDR3 runs 15 residues. CDR3 DNA sequence: TGTGCCAGCAGCAACGAACTAGTCGGTGGCCATGAGCAGTTCTTC. Amino acid sequence: CASSNELVGGHEQFF.

The chain is built from TRBV5-1 and TRBJ1-3; D is unresolved. The germline V and J ends were trimmed by 4 bases and 6 bases, with 14 bases remaining between them. Germline V gene lookup returns CDR1 SGHRS and CDR2 YFSETQ. The CDR3 totals 14 residues. Here the CDR3 DNA reads TGCGCCAGCAGCCTCTCCGGGTTAGAAAACACCATATATTTT. Translated, it gives CASSLSGLENTIYF.

V is TRBV9 and J is TRBJ2-5; the D call may be TRBD1 or TRBD2 (7 bases each). The tail of the sequence fits TRBJ2-7 better, so the J call may be wrong. This CDR3 has 15 residues. Germline V gives CDR1 SGDLS, CDR2 YYNGEE. The CDR3 protein is CASSAGGLTSYEQYF. CDR3 sequence (DNA): TGTGCCAGCAGCGCAGGGGGACTAACCTCCTACGAGCAGTACTTC.

J is TRBJ1-6 and V is TRBV30; D remains unclear. Germline-derived CDR1 and CDR2 are GTSNPN and SVGIG (reference sequence). Trimming pared 0 bases from V and 6 bases from J, leaving 0 bases between. CDR3 length: 11 amino acids. Written as DNA, the CDR3 is TGTGCCTGGAGTGTTAATTCACCCCTCCACTTT. The encoded protein is CAWSVNSPLHF.

DNA of the CDR3: TGTGCCAGCAGCGAAACATGGGGGAACACTGAAGCTTTCTTT. This gives the protein CASSETWGNTEAFF. This chain connects TRBV7-9 to TRBJ1-1, with unresolved D. V was clipped by 5 bases and J by 1 base, with 11 bases between them. Germline loops: CDR1 SEHNR, CDR2 FQNEAQ (reference sequence). The CDR3 totals 14 residues. Looking up the rest from reference TRBV7-9 and TRBJ1-1 gives the full variable domain: DTGVSQNPRHKITKRGQNVTFRCDPISEHNRLYWYRQTLGQGPEFLTYFQNEAQLEKSRLLSDRFSAERPKGSFSTLEIQRTEQGDSAMYLCASSETWGNTEAFFGQGTRLTVV.

The V gene is TRBV21-1, the J gene TRBJ2-6. TRBV21-1 is a recognized pseudogene. The CDR3 is 15 amino acids. CDR3 residues: CASSKEESGANVLTF. In DNA, the CDR3 is TGTGCCAGCAGCAAAGAGGAATCTGGGGCCAACGTCCTGACTTTC.

This clone was detected only once. The V and J genes are TRBV7-3 and TRBJ2-3, with TRBD2 as a possible D gene (7 bases). CDR3 length: 15 amino acids. The germline V gene has CDR1 SGHTA and CDR2 FQGTGA. V was shortened by 5 bases and J by 4 bases, with 16 bases between the two germline ends. In nucleotides, the CDR3 is TGTGCCAGCAGCCAGAGAGGGAGGGGGTCAGATACGCAGTATTTT. Protein sequence: CASSQRGRGSDTQYF.

V is TRBV25-1 and J is TRBJ2-5; D is perhaps TRBD1 (7 bases). The CDR3 is made up of 13 amino acids. V dropped 6 bases and J dropped 5 bases, with 13 bases sitting between them. CDR1 and CDR2 (germline): MGHDK, SYGVNS. The CDR3 is CASRPSGGETQYF. As DNA, the CDR3 is TGTGCCAGCAGGCCCTCAGGGGGGGAGACCCAGTACTTC.

The chain links TRBV5-1 to TRBJ2-5; D is perhaps TRBD2 (5 bases). The V end lost 5 bases, the J end lost 2 bases, and 25 bases lay between the germline ends. CDR1 is SGHRS, CDR2 YFSETQ, per germline. This CDR3 region has 18 residues. CDR3 DNA: TGCGCCAGCAGGGCGAGGGCCTCCTCGGGGTCGGGGCAAGAGACCCAGTACTTC. Its protein product is CASRARASSGSGQETQYF.

V and J are TRBV19 and TRBJ2-7; D possibly uses TRBD1 or TRBD2 (5 bases each). CDR1 is LNHDA and CDR2 is SQIVND in the germline V gene (reference sequence). This CDR3 has 17 amino acids. V gave up 3 bases and J gave up 0 bases, with 18 bases separating them. The CDR3 DNA follows: TGTGCCAGTAGTATCCCCCCCACGGCAGGGAGCTCCTACGAGCAGTACTTC. This gives the protein CASSIPPTAGSSYEQYF.

V and J are TRBV19 and TRBJ1-5, with D unresolved. The CDR3 sequence is 15 residues long. V lost 5 bases and J lost 0, with 11 bases in between. The germline V gene has CDR1 LNHDA and CDR2 SQIVND (reference sequence). The CDR3 region has the DNA TGTGCCAGTAGTTCAGACTTTTATAGCAATCAGCCCCAGCATTTT. This sequence encodes CASSSDFYSNQPQHF.

This chain joins TRBV6-5 and TRBJ2-7; 12 positions match TRBD2. The CDR3 is 14 amino acids. The germline V gene encodes CDR1 MNHEY and CDR2 SVGAGI. With 6 bases clipped from V and 6 bases from J, the junction kept 6 bases outside the gene matches. The CDR3 DNA is TGTGCCAGCAGCCGACTAGCGGGAGTCACCGAGCAGTACTTC. It translates to CASSRLAGVTEQYF.

The genes are TRBV29-1 and TRBJ2-3; 12 bases agree with TRBD2. With 5 bases clipped from V and 4 bases from J, the junction kept 1 base outside the gene matches. The CDR3 extends over 13 amino acids. Looked up from germline, CDR1 is SQVTM and CDR2 is ANQGSEA. CDR3 sequence: CSVRTSGADTQYF. CDR3 DNA sequence: TGCAGCGTTAGGACTAGCGGGGCAGATACGCAGTATTTT.

The CDR3 sequence is CASSQVWGTGYGYTF. For the CDR3, the DNA is TGCGCCAGCAGCCAAGTGTGGGGGACAGGCTATGGCTACACCTTC. The genes are TRBV4-3 and TRBJ1-2; 8 bases fit TRBD1. The CDR3 runs to 15 residues. Germline CDR1 and CDR2: LGHNA and YSLEER. V was clipped by 1 base and J by 4 bases; unmatched bases: 5.

This chain connects TRBV28 to TRBJ2-5, with unresolved D. The CDR3 has 13 residues. V gave up 2 bases and J gave up 6 bases, with 10 bases separating them. Germline-derived CDR1 and CDR2 are MDHEN and SYDVKM. CDR3 DNA: TGTGCCAGCAGTTTAAGGAACGAGCAGACCCAGTACTTC. Its translation is CASSLRNEQTQYF. The full variable domain, its missing parts supplied by reference TRBV28 and TRBJ2-5, is DVKVTQSSRYLVKRTGEKVFLECVQDMDHENMFWYRQDPGLGLRLIYFSYDVKMKEKGDIPEGYSVSREKKERFSLILESASTNQTSMYLCASSLRNEQTQYFGPGTRLLVL.

The rearrangement links TRBV5-1 to TRBJ2-5, with 16 positions matching TRBD2. The CDR3 length is 18 residues. Germline lookup yields CDR1 SGHRS and CDR2 YFSETQ. V gave up 0 bases and J gave up 5 bases; unmatched junction bases: 7. The CDR3, as DNA: TGCGCCAGCAGCTTGGCCGGGACTAGCGGGAGGGAGCAGGAGACCCAGTACTTC. It specifies CASSLAGTSGREQETQYF.